This T cell receptor beta chain was observed in a study of blood T cells in healthy people across ages. Healthy Caucasian individuals from Russia aged about 6 to 95 were enrolled as donors. This clonotype was recorded at least ten times. V was shortened by 6 bases and J by 6 bases, with 12 bases between the two germline ends. Germline CDR1 reads MDHEN; CDR2 reads SYDVKM. CDR3 length equals 13 residues. The use of a sample-barcoded 5' primer and a J-beta primer mix characterized a second PCR of about 6 to 11 cycles. Each sample yielded at least 2.5 million CDR3-containing paired-end reads. From the 5' RACE reads, TCRdb called clonotypes with MiXCR, one entry per CDR3 protein. The table lists 600,000 or so distinct CDR3 sequences, approximately 30% of them singletons.

The specimen was blood. The V call is TRBV28, the J call TRBJ2-1; maybe TRBD1 (6 bases). This sequence was found in a woman at least 80 years old in good health. CDR3 DNA: TGTGCCAGCAGCCTTGACAGGCTCAATGAGCAGTTCTTC. Amino acid sequence: CASSLDRLNEQFF. Variable domain in full (rest from reference TRBV28 and TRBJ2-1): DVKVTQSSRYLVKRTGEKVFLECVQDMDHENMFWYRQDPGLGLRLIYFSYDVKMKEKGDIPEGYSVSREKKERFSLILESASTNQTSMYLCASSLDRLNEQFFGPGTRLTVL.